This TCR beta chain was sequenced during a study of blood T cell repertoires in COVID-19. Study details: T cells, B-cell-depleted T cells, or PBMCs provided the cDNA or gDNA that served as material.

As handled by the study authors: For nucleated cells, counts were estimated from reference gene primer amplification. The data were produced by immunoSEQ multiplex PCR, yet TCRdb's version contains in-frame clones alone and is incomplete. V and J calls plus clone size are reproduced from that table; the DNA served to infer D and trimming. The table has about 330,000 clones, about 87% seen once. The CDR3 is 14 residues long. Germline CDR1 reads KGHSH; CDR2 reads LQKENI. V dropped 3 bases and J dropped 5; count of bases not matched to a gene: 3. This chain joins TRBV18 and TRBJ2-4; 8 bases line up with TRBD1. Sequences were obtained from peripheral blood. This TCR came from a man aged 30 to 39 with COVID-19, enrolled during active disease. The DNA of the CDR3 is TGTGCCAGCTCACCCCGGACAGGGCAAAACATTCAGTACTTC. It encodes CASSPRTGQNIQYF. The full variable domain, rest sourced from reference TRBV18 and TRBJ2-4, is NAGVMQNPRHLVRRRGQEARLRCSPMKGHSHVYWYRQLPEEGLKFMVYLQKENIIDESGMPKERFSAEFPKEGPSILRIQQVVRGDSAAYFCASSPRTGQNIQYFGAGTRLSVL.